Listed here are 24 T cell receptor beta chains from one sample, sequenced in a study of Graves' ophthalmopathy and Graves' hyperthyroidism. The study amplified TCR beta CDR3 regions using RNA transcripts. First-round RT-PCR used HTBI primers; second-round multiplex PCR followed. TCRdb re-called the multiplex PCR reads through MiXCR, storing one row per CDR3 protein. This sample yields about 740,000 distinct CDR3 sequences, of which approximately 40% are seen a single time; 44% belongs to the top ten. The sample taken for sequencing was peripheral blood. These receptor sequences come from an adult man with Graves' ophthalmopathy.

Comments on this clonotype: No conserved phenylalanine or tryptophan ends this CDR3, so it is likely a read error. The chain links TRBV20-1 to TRBJ2-7, with 11 bases matching TRBD2. The CDR3 contains 14 residues. Germline CDR1 is DFQATT and CDR2 is SNEGSKA (reference sequence). The V gene end was trimmed by 1 base and the J gene end by 1 base; junction bases not matched to a gene: 0. The DNA of the CDR3 is TGCAGTGCTAGAGGGACTAGCGGGTCCTACGAGCAGTACCTC. Translation: CSARGTSGSYEQYL.

This clonotype showed up many times. The chain carries TRBV25-1 and TRBJ2-6; possibly TRBD1 or TRBD2 for D (6 bases each). CDR3 length: 15 residues. Germline V lookup: CDR1 MGHDK, CDR2 SYGVNS. With 5 bases removed from V and 6 bases from J, the gap between germline ends came to 14 bases. The CDR3 region has the DNA TGTGCCAGCAGTTTAATGCGGGGACAGGCCAACGTCCTGACTTTC. Amino acids: CASSLMRGQANVLTF.

This clonotype has a handful of counts. The chain has TRBV20-1 and TRBJ2-7, with D possibly matching TRBD2 (6 bases). V was cut by 4 bases and J by 2 bases, with 12 bases left in between. In germline, CDR1 is DFQATT, CDR2 SNEGSKA (reference sequence). This CDR3 is built from 13 residues. This chain's CDR3 is CSAKSSGPYEQYF. The CDR3 nucleotides are TGCAGTGCTAAGTCCAGCGGGCCCTACGAGCAGTACTTC.

This clonotype appeared many times. The chain is built from TRBV7-9 and TRBJ2-2; D uncertain. Germline lookup yields CDR1 SEHNR and CDR2 FQNEAQ (reference sequence). Deletions cut 5 bases from V and 7 bases from J, with 11 bases between. The CDR3 has 13 amino acids. The CDR3 is CASSRRKFGELFF. CDR3 nucleotide sequence: TGTGCCAGCAGCCGTCGAAAGTTCGGGGAGCTGTTTTTT.

The sample holds one count of this clonotype. The chain employs TRBV10-3 and TRBJ1-5; D gene uncertain. Looked up from germline, CDR1 is ENHRY and CDR2 is SYGVKD. The germline V and J ends were trimmed by 0 bases and 14 bases, with 11 bases remaining between them. The CDR3 runs to 12 residues. CDR3 loop: CAISESGVNEHF. CDR3 in DNA: TGTGCCATCAGTGAGTCTGGGGTCAATGAGCATTTT.

This clonotype has a count of ten or more. This chain links TRBV7-8 with TRBJ1-1; 9 bases line up with TRBD1. Trimming took 4 bases from V and 7 from J; bases not matched to a gene: 1. The CDR3 consists of 12 residues. Germline values: CDR1 SGHVS, CDR2 FQNEAQ. DNA of the CDR3: TGTGCCAGCAGCTGGACAGGGGTTGAAGCTTTCTTT. This translates into CASSWTGVEAFF.

A note on this clonotype: It is likely a read error, because the conserved phenylalanine at the end of the CDR3 is missing. J is TRBJ2-2 and V is TRBV25-1, with 8 bases that match TRBD1. Germline trimming cut 5 bases from V and 3 bases from J; bases unmatched to any gene: 2. The CDR3 length is 14 residues. Germline CDR1 MGHDK, CDR2 SYGVNS. DNA for the CDR3: TGTGCCAGCAGTTTGGGACAGGACACCGGGGAGCTGTTTCTT. Translating it yields CASSLGQDTGELFL.

The genes are TRBV24-1 and TRBJ2-7; D perhaps matches TRBD2 (5 bases). V was trimmed by 11 bases and J by 7 bases, leaving 26 bases between them. Per the germline V gene, CDR1 is KGHDR and CDR2 is SFDVKD. The CDR3 loop spans 15 amino acids. The CDR3 spells CASSAPQRAAREQYF. As DNA, the CDR3 is TGTGCCAGCAGCGCCCCCCAGCGAGCGGCTCGGGAGCAGTACTTC.

As for this clonotype: It may be a read error: a sequence one base away is much more abundant. Because the CDR3 is missing its conserved closing phenylalanine or tryptophan, this is likely a read error. The chain links TRBV19 to TRBJ1-1, with no clear D. The CDR3 sequence is 13 residues long. Trimming took off 7 bases at V and 1 base at J, with 10 bases between the two ends. Germline CDR1 and CDR2: LNHDA and SQIVND (reference sequence). The CDR3 loop is CASTLVRNTEAFS. CDR3 bases: TGTGCCAGTACCCTCGTAAGGAACACTGAAGCTTTCTCT.

This clonotype was found a few times. The rearrangement uses TRBV9 and TRBJ2-6; D tentatively reads TRBD1 or TRBD2 (6 bases each). Looked up from germline, CDR1 is SGDLS and CDR2 is YYNGEE. The germline V and J ends were trimmed by 3 bases and 0 bases, with 16 bases remaining between them. This CDR3 contains 18 residues. The CDR3 sequence is CASSAGKGGGSGANVLTF. In DNA, the CDR3 is TGTGCCAGCAGCGCCGGGAAGGGGGGTGGCTCTGGGGCCAACGTCCTGACTTTC.

V gene TRBV7-9 combines with J gene TRBJ2-7; 7 bases match TRBD2. The CDR3 length is 15 residues. Germline loops: CDR1 SEHNR, CDR2 FQNEAQ (reference sequence). V shed 2 bases and J 4 bases; nucleotides not matched to a gene: 8. The CDR3 loop reads CASSLKTGGVYEQYF. The CDR3 DNA is TGTGCCAGCAGCTTAAAAACGGGAGGCGTTTACGAGCAGTACTTC.

Details on this clonotype: A junction boundary mismatches the germline segment, possibly from a read error. This chain connects TRBV28 to TRBJ1-5; a possible D gene is TRBD1 (5 bases). This CDR3 is 15 amino acids long. The germline CDR1 and CDR2 sequences are MDHEN and SYDVKM. This chain's CDR3 is CASSRQIPSNQPQHF. Here the CDR3 DNA reads TGTGCCAGCAGTAGACAGATACCTAGCAATCAGCCCCAACATTTT.

The rearrangement links TRBV12-3 or TRBV12-4 to TRBJ1-4; D call uncertain. The CDR3 loop spans 13 amino acids. Trimming shortened V by 2 bases and J by 8 bases, and 9 bases separated the two germline ends. As DNA, the CDR3 is TGTGCCAGCAGTTTAACTTATCTCGAAAAACTGTTTTTT. Its protein product is CASSLTYLEKLFF.

This clonotype was counted between two and nine times. The chain joins TRBV29-1 to TRBJ1-4; 7 bases fit TRBD1. The V gene end was trimmed by 7 bases and the J gene end by 10 bases; junction bases not matched to a gene: 9. Germline V gene data show CDR1 as SQVTM and CDR2 as ANQGSEA. This CDR3 is 12 amino acids long. CDR3 region: CSGTGEGGKLFF. As DNA, the CDR3 is TGCAGCGGTACAGGGGAAGGTGGAAAACTGTTTTTT.

J is TRBJ2-5 and V is TRBV10-3; no definite D call. This CDR3 comprises 12 residues. With 2 bases removed from V and 5 bases from J, the gap between germline ends came to 6 bases. Germline V CDR1 and CDR2: ENHRY, SYGVKD. In DNA, the CDR3 is TGTGCCATCAGTGAGGTTTTTGAGACCCAGTACTTC. Translation gives CAISEVFETQYF.

As for this clonotype: This could be a read error, since a much larger clone is one nucleotide away. The chain combines TRBV2 with TRBJ2-5; D may be TRBD1 (7 bases). The CDR3 has 13 amino acids. Germline V gene data show CDR1 as SNHLY and CDR2 as FYNNEI. In DNA form, the CDR3 reads TGTACCAGCAGTGTACAGGGGAGGGAGACCCAGTACTTC. Protein product: CTSSVQGRETQYF.

The V gene is TRBV25-1, the J gene TRBJ1-6, with D unresolved. V lost 6 bases, J lost 7 bases, and 13 bases lay in between. Germline values: CDR1 MGHDK, CDR2 SYGVNS. CDR3 size: 14 residues. The CDR3 DNA follows: TGTGCCAGCAGGGACCTCCGCACGAATTCACCCCTCCACTTT. Translated: CASRDLRTNSPLHF.

This chain joins TRBV6-5 and TRBJ1-5; maybe TRBD1 (5 bases). Trimming cost V 8 bases and J 7 bases, with 9 bases left between them. CDR1 and CDR2 from the germline V gene are MNHEY and SVGAGI. The CDR3 sequence is 11 residues long. CDR3 loop: CASGGTQPQHF. DNA for the CDR3: TGTGCCAGCGGGGGGACCCAGCCCCAGCATTTT.

The chain recombines TRBV29-1 with TRBJ1-1; no clear D gene. Per germline, CDR1 SQVTM and CDR2 ANQGSEA. The CDR3 length is 13 residues. Trimming shortened V by 8 bases and J by 1 base, and 14 bases separated the two germline ends. The CDR3 bases are TGCAGCTTAGATCGGCAGAGGAACACTGAAGCTTTCTTT. Encoded protein: CSLDRQRNTEAFF.

This chain uses TRBV25-1 with TRBJ2-2; the D is unclear. There are 18 residues in the CDR3. Germline V gene sequence: CDR1 MGHDK, CDR2 SYGVNS. V was trimmed by 6 bases and J by 2 bases, leaving 22 bases between them. CDR3 sequence reads: CASSVLWLGSRNTGELFF. The CDR3 DNA reads as TGTGCCAGCAGCGTCCTTTGGTTAGGCAGCCGTAACACCGGGGAGCTGTTTTTT.

This chain connects TRBV11-2 to TRBJ1-1; D unresolved. The germline V gene encodes CDR1 SGHAT and CDR2 FQNNGV. Trimming removed 5 bases at V and 6 bases at J, with 13 bases between. The CDR3 is 13 residues long. CDR3 region: CASSVGRISEAFF. For the CDR3, the DNA is TGTGCCAGCAGCGTTGGCAGGATTTCTGAAGCTTTCTTT.

In DNA, the CDR3 is TGCAGCGTTAATACGGGGAGGGCCGAGACCCAGTACTTC. Translation gives CSVNTGRAETQYF. This chain joins TRBV29-1 and TRBJ2-5; 7 bases are shared with TRBD2. The trim removed 5 bases at V and 5 bases at J, leaving 8 bases unmatched. CDR1 SQVTM and CDR2 ANQGSEA come from the germline V gene. The CDR3 spans 13 residues.

The rearrangement uses TRBV7-2 and TRBJ1-5, with TRBD1 matching 9 bases. CDR1 is SGHTA and CDR2 is FQGNSA in the germline V gene. The length of the CDR3 is 13 residues. J gave up 7 bases and V 5 bases, and 3 bases lay outside the gene matches. Here the CDR3 DNA reads TGTGCCAGCAGCCGGGACAGGGAGCAGCCCCAGCATTTT. This gives the protein CASSRDREQPQHF.

In regard to this clonotype: One end of the junction fails to match germline, which may point to a read error. This sequence joins TRBV19 and TRBJ2-2; possible D gene TRBD2, 5 bases. This CDR3 comprises 15 residues. Germline V gene data show CDR1 as LNHDA and CDR2 as SQIVND (reference sequence). CDR3 nucleotide sequence: TGTGCCAGTAGTATATATGCGCAGAACACCGGGGAGCTGTGTTTT. This sequence encodes CASSIYAQNTGELCF.